These T cell receptor beta chains were read from a single sample in a study of T cell responses to AZD1222 COVID-19 vaccine. Clones were sequenced by immunoSEQ multiplex PCR, and TCRdb holds only the in-frame ones, with some missing. Here the sample spans fewer than 55,000 clones, approximately 86% being singletons. The input for sequencing was peripheral blood, taken on day 0 of AZD1222 vaccination. The receptor source for this set is an adult in good health. Both conserved end residues are part of each CDR3. Each record gives: clone size, V gene, D gene, J gene, CDR3 length, CDR3 DNA, CDR3 protein. A D gene is named only where the DNA matches it firmly. Expanded clones are given a class, and other clones once, few, many or no size at all.

>.|TRBV6-1|.|TRBJ1-5|15
TGTGCCAGCACCGGACCCGAAGGGGGCAATCAGCCCCAGCATTTT
CASTGPEGGNQPQHF
>.|TRBV6-1|.|TRBJ1-6|16
TGTGCCAGCAGTGATCACGTCAGCTCCTATAATTCACCCCTCCACTTT
CASSDHVSSYNSPLHF
>few|TRBV6-2/TRBV6-3|.|TRBJ2-5|16
TGTGCCAGCAGCCCAGGGGGAGCGGGGAACCAAGAGACCCAGTACTTC
CASSPGGAGNQETQYF
>.|TRBV4-3|TRBD1|TRBJ1-4|15
TGCGCCAGCAGCCAAGATACAGGGGCTAATGAAAAACTGTTTTTT
CASSQDTGANEKLFF
>.|TRBV9|.|TRBJ1-6|15
TGTGCCAGCAGGAAAGTGGGCCTGATTAATTCACCCCTCCACTTT
CASRKVGLINSPLHF
>.|TRBV19|TRBD2|TRBJ2-3|17
TGTGCCAGTACTAATTGGCCTAGCGGGGCGTACACAGATACGCAGTATTTT
CASTNWPSGAYTDTQYF
>once|TRBV30|TRBD1|TRBJ1-2|13
TGTGCCTGGAGAGGGACAGGGGAGTATGGCTACACCTTC
CAWRGTGEYGYTF
>.|TRBV6-2/TRBV6-3|.|TRBJ1-1|13
TGTGCCAGCAGCAGGATCGTCGGCACTGAAGCTTTCTTT
CASSRIVGTEAFF
>.|TRBV7-9|.|TRBJ1-5|15
TGTGCCAGCAGCTCAGGACAGCCGGGCAATCAGCCCCAGCATTTT
CASSSGQPGNQPQHF
>.|TRBV3-1/TRBV3-2|.|TRBJ2-5|14
TGTGCCAGCAGGGAACCATACCGCCAAGAGACCCAGTACTTC
CASREPYRQETQYF
>.|TRBV12-3/TRBV12-4|.|TRBJ2-7|12
TGTGCCAGCAGTTTAAATTTAGGCGAGCAGTACTTC
CASSLNLGEQYF
>few|TRBV12-5|TRBD2|TRBJ2-2|14
TGTGCGAGTGGAGCGGGACTGAACACCGGGGAGCTGTTTTTT
CASGAGLNTGELFF
>.|TRBV25-1|.|TRBJ2-5|13
TGTGCCAGCAGTCACAGGTCAGGGGAGACCCAGTACTTC
CASSHRSGETQYF
>.|TRBV11-2|.|TRBJ2-3|16
TGTGCCAGCACCCATCCGCGGGTGGGACCCACAGATACGCAGTATTTT
CASTHPRVGPTDTQYF
>.|TRBV28|.|TRBJ2-3|14
TGTGCCAGCAGTTTGGGCGGGGTACGAGATACGCAGTATTTT
CASSLGGVRDTQYF
>.|TRBV11-2|TRBD2|TRBJ2-3|17
TGTGCCAGCAGCTTGCCCCTAGCGGGGGCCCCCGCGGATACGCAGTATTTT
CASSLPLAGAPADTQYF
>.|TRBV5-5|.|TRBJ1-3|15
TGTGCCAGCAGCTTGCACCGGGGGCCTGGAAACACCATATATTTT
CASSLHRGPGNTIYF
>.|TRBV5-1|.|TRBJ2-7|14
TGCGCCAGCAGCTTGGCAGGACAGCATTACGAGCAGTACTTC
CASSLAGQHYEQYF
>.|TRBV7-2|.|TRBJ2-5|14
TGTGCCAGCAGCTTAGGCAGGATCCAAGAGACCCAGTACTTC
CASSLGRIQETQYF
>.|TRBV6-6|.|TRBJ2-3|14
TGTGCCAGCAGCCCCAGGGGCCAGGGAGATACGCAGTATTTT
CASSPRGQGDTQYF
>few|TRBV3-1/TRBV3-2|.|TRBJ1-6|15
TGTGCCAGCAGCCAAGATCCAGGGTTTAATTCACCCCTCCACTTT
CASSQDPGFNSPLHF
>.|TRBV10-1|TRBD1|TRBJ2-7|17
TGCGCCAGCACAAGCAACACCGACAGGGGAGTGTCCTACGAGCAGTACTTC
CASTSNTDRGVSYEQYF
>.|TRBV28|TRBD2|TRBJ2-1|14
TGTGCCAGCGGCCTAGCGGGAGGGTACAATGAGCAGTTCTTC
CASGLAGGYNEQFF
>.|TRBV5-1|.|TRBJ2-2|17
TGCGCCAGCAGCTTGGCCGGCGGGGCGCAGAACACCGGGGAGCTGTTTTTT
CASSLAGGAQNTGELFF
>.|TRBV3-1/TRBV3-2|TRBD1|TRBJ1-1|15
TGTGCCAGCAGCCAAGTAAGACAGGGTCAAGCTGAAGCTTTCTTT
CASSQVRQGQAEAFF
>.|TRBV23-1|.|TRBJ1-2|16
TGCGCCAGCAGTCGCAAATTGGAAAGGGGACCCTATGGCTACACCTTC
CASSRKLERGPYGYTF
>.|TRBV11-1|.|TRBJ2-1|14
TGTGCCAGCAGCAAGGACTTTTCGCCCAATGAGCAGTTCTTC
CASSKDFSPNEQFF
>.|TRBV7-6|.|TRBJ2-3|15
TGTGCCAGCAGCTTATTTGGAGGGGCCACAGATACGCAGTATTTT
CASSLFGGATDTQYF
>.|TRBV4-3|.|TRBJ2-2|15
TGCGCCAGCAGCCAAGTTGGGGGGAACACCGGGGAGCTGTTTTTT
CASSQVGGNTGELFF
>.|TRBV7-9|.|TRBJ1-1|17
TGTGCCAGCAGCTTGAGAGCGTGGGGAAGGGAGAACACTGAAGCTTTCTTT
CASSLRAWGRENTEAFF
>.|TRBV4-1|.|TRBJ1-1|16
TGCGCCAGCAGCCAAGATATAGCGGGTTCCTTGACTGAAGCTTTCTTT
CASSQDIAGSLTEAFF
>.|TRBV12-3/TRBV12-4|.|TRBJ2-2|13
TGTGCCAGCAGTTTAACGGGTACCGGGGAGCTGTTTTTT
CASSLTGTGELFF
>once|TRBV7-6|.|TRBJ2-1|15
TGTGCCAGCAGCTCTAGCGCCTACTCCTACAATGAGCAGTTCTTC
CASSSSAYSYNEQFF
>.|TRBV28|.|TRBJ1-4|12
TGTGCCAGCAGTCCGACTCAAGAAAAACTGTTTTTT
CASSPTQEKLFF
>.|TRBV5-1|.|TRBJ2-3|19
TGCGCCAGCAGCTTGGCCGATGCGGGGGCAACCTTTAGCACAGATACGCAGTATTTT
CASSLADAGATFSTDTQYF
>.|TRBV3-1/TRBV3-2|TRBD2|TRBJ2-7|15
TGTGCCAGCAGCCAAGCGGGGGGTCTCTCCTACGAGCAGTACTTC
CASSQAGGLSYEQYF
>.|TRBV10-3|TRBD2|TRBJ2-3|16
TGTGCCATCAGTGGGCCGGATAGCGGGATCACAGATACGCAGTATTTT
CAISGPDSGITDTQYF
>.|TRBV4-2|.|TRBJ2-3|16
TGTGCCAGCAGCCAAGTCGGGTCCCTTAGCACAGATACGCAGTATTTT
CASSQVGSLSTDTQYF
>.|TRBV5-6|TRBD1|TRBJ2-1|15
TGTGCCAGCAGCTCCGGGACAGGAAGCTACAATGAGCAGTTCTTC
CASSSGTGSYNEQFF
>.|TRBV6-5|TRBD1|TRBJ2-7|14
TGTGCCAGCAGTTACGTCAGGGGGACGGGGGAGCAGTACTTC
CASSYVRGTGEQYF
>few|TRBV10-1|.|TRBJ1-6|15
TGCGCCAGCAGTGATGGGCAGAGATATAATTCACCCCTCCACTTT
CASSDGQRYNSPLHF
>.|TRBV7-9|.|TRBJ2-7|12
TGTGCCAGCAGCCGGACACCGGGAGAGCAGTACTTC
CASSRTPGEQYF
>.|TRBV7-8|TRBD2|TRBJ2-7|14
TGTGCCAGCAGCTTGGACGGACTAGGTCGTGAGCAGTACTTC
CASSLDGLGREQYF
>.|TRBV5-1|TRBD2|TRBJ2-1|15
TGCGCCAGCAGCCCGGAGGGGACTAGCGGGGGGCAGCAGTTCTTC
CASSPEGTSGGQQFF
>.|TRBV7-9|.|TRBJ1-1|16
TGTGCCAGCAGCTTAGGGGGGGCAGGAGCGAACACTGAAGCTTTCTTT
CASSLGGAGANTEAFF
>.|TRBV6-5|.|TRBJ1-4|15
TGTGCCAGCAGTTTTCACCAGGGGAGTGAGGAAAAACTGTTTTTT
CASSFHQGSEEKLFF
>.|TRBV5-1|TRBD2|TRBJ2-3|16
TGCGCCAGCAGCCTGCGACTAGCGGGAGACACAGATACGCAGTATTTT
CASSLRLAGDTDTQYF